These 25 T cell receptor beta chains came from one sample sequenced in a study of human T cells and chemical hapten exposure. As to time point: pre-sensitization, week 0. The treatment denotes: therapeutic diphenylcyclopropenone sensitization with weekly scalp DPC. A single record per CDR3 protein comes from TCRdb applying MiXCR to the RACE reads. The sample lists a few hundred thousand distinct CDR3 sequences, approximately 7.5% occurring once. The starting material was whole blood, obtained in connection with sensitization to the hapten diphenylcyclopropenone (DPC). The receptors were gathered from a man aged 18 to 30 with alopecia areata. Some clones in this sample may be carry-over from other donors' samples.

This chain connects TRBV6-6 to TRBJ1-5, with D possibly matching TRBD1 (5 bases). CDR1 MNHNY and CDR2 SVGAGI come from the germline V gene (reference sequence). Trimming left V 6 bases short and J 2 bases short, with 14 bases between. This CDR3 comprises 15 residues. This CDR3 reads CASSPDRLGNQPQHF. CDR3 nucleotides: TGTGCCAGCAGCCCCGACAGACTTGGCAATCAGCCCCAGCATTTT.

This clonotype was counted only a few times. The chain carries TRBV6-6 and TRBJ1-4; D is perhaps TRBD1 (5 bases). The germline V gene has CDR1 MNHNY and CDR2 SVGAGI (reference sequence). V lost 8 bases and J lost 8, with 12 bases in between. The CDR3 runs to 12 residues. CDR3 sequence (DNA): TGTGCCAGCGGGGGGTTTATAGAAAAACTGTTTTTT. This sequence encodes CASGGFIEKLFF.

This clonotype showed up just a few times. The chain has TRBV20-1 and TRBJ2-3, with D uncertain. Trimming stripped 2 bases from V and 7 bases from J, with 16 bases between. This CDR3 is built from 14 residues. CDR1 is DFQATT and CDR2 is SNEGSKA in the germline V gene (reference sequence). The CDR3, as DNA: TGCAGTGCTAGAAAGACCGACCCGAGGAATACGCAGTATTTT. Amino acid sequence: CSARKTDPRNTQYF.

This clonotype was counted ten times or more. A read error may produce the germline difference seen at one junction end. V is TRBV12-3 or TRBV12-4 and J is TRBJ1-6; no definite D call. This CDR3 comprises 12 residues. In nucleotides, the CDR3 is TGTGCCAGCAGTTTGGGTATAGGTCATTTCGTCTTT. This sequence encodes CASSLGIGHFVF.

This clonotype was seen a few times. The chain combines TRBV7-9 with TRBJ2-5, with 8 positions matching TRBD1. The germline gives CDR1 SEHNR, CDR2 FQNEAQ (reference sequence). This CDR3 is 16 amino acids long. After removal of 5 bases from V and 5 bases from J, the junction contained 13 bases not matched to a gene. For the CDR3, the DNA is TGTGCCAGCAGCCCCCGGACAGGGCCCCAGGGGGAGACCCAGTACTTC. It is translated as CASSPRTGPQGETQYF.

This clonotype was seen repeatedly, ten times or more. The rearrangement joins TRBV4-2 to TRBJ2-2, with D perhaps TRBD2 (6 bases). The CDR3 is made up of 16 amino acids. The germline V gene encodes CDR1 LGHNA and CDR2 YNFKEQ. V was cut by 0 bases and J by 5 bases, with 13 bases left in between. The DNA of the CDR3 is TGTGCCAGCAGCCAAGAGGCGGGGCTTAAAACCGGGGAGCTGTTTTTT. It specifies CASSQEAGLKTGELFF.

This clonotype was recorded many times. CDR3 amino acids: CASSVGRFDYTF. CDR3 coding DNA: TGTGCCAGCAGCGTCGGCAGGTTCGACTACACCTTC. The rearrangement joins TRBV9 to TRBJ1-2; D remains ambiguous. The length of the CDR3 is 12 residues. With 2 bases removed from V and 10 bases from J, the gap between germline ends came to 12 bases. Germline V CDR1 and CDR2: SGDLS, YYNGEE.

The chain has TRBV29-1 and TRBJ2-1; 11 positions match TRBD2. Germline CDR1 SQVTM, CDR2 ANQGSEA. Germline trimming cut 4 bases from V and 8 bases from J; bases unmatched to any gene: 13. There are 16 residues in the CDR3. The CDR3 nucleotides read TGCAGCGTTGGACAGGGAGATAGCGGGGGGGCCCATGAGCAGTTCTTC. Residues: CSVGQGDSGGAHEQFF.

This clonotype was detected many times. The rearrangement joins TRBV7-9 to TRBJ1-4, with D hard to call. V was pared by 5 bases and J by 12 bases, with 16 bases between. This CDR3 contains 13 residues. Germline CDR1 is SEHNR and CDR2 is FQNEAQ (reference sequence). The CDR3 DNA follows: TGTGCCAGCAGCCCCCCCCCTGAGGTCGAACTGTTTTTT. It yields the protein CASSPPPEVELFF.

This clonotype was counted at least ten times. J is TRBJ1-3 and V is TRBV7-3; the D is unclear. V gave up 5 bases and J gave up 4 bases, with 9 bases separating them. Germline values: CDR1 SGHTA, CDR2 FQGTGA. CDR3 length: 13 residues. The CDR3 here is CASSISHGNTIYF. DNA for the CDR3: TGTGCCAGCAGCATAAGCCACGGAAACACCATATATTTT.

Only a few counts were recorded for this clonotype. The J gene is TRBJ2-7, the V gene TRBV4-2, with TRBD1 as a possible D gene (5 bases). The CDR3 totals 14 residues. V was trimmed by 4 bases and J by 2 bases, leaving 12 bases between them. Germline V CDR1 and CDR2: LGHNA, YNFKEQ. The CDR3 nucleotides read TGTGCCAGCAGCCTAGGACACTCAGCCTACGAGCAGTACTTC. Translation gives CASSLGHSAYEQYF.

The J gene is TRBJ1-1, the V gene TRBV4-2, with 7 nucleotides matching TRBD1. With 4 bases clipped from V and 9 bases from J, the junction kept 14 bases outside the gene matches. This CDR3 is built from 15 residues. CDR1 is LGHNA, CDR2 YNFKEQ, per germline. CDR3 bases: TGTGCCAGCAGCCGAGGAGGAGGGGGCGAGGGACAAGCTTTCTTT. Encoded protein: CASSRGGGGEGQAFF.

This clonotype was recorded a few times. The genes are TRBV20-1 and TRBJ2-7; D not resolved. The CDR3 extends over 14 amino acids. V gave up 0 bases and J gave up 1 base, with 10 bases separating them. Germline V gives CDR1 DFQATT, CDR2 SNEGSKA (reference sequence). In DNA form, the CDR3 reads TGCAGTGCTAGAGATCGTAGCAGATCCTACGAGCAGTACTTC. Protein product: CSARDRSRSYEQYF.

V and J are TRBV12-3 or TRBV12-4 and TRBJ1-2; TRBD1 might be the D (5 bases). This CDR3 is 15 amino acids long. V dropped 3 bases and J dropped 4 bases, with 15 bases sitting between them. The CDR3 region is CASSFSRASFYGYTF. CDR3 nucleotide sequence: TGTGCCAGCAGTTTTTCCAGGGCCTCTTTCTATGGCTACACCTTC.

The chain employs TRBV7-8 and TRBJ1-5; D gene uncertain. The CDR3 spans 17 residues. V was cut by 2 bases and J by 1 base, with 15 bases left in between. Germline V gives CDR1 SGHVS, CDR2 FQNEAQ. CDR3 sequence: CASSLRGFMLSNQPQHF. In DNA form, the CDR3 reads TGTGCCAGCAGCTTAAGAGGCTTTATGCTGAGCAATCAGCCCCAGCATTTT. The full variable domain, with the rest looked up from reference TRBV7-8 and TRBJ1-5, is GAGVSQSPRYKVAKRGQDVALRCDPISGHVSLFWYQQALGQGPEFLTYFQNEAQLDKSGLPSDRFFAERPEGSVSTLKIQRTQQEDSAVYLCASSLRGFMLSNQPQHFGDGTRLSIL.

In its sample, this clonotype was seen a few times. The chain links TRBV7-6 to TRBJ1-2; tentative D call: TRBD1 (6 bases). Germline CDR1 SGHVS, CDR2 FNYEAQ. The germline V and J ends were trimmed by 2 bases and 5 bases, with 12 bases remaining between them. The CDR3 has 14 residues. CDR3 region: CASSLSGEEYGYTF. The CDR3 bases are TGTGCCAGCAGCTTATCAGGGGAGGAATATGGCTACACCTTC.

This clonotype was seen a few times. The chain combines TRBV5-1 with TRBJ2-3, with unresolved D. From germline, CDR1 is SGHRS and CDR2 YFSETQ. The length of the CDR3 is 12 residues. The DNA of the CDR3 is TGCGGAAATGCAGCTAGCACAGATACGCAGTATTTT. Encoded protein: CGNAASTDTQYF.

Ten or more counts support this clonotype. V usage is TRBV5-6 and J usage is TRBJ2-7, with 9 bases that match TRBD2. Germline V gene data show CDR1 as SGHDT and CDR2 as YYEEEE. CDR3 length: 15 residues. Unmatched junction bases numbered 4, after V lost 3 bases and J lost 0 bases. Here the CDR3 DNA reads TGTGCCAGCAGCTCGAGCGGGGGGAGCTCCTACGAGCAGTACTTC. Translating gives CASSSSGGSSYEQYF.

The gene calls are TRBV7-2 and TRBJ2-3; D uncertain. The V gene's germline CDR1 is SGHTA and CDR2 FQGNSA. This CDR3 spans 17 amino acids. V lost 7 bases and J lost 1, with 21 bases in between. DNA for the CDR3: TGTGCCAGCACCTTGGGTCAGCTCCGCTTCGGCACAGATACGCAGTATTTT. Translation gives CASTLGQLRFGTDTQYF.

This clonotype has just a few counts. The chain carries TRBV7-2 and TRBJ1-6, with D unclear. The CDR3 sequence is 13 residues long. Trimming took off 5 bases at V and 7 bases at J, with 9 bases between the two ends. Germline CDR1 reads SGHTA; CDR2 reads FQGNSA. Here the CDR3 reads CASSNTNNSPLHF. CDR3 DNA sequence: TGTGCCAGCAGCAATACGAACAATTCACCCCTCCACTTT.

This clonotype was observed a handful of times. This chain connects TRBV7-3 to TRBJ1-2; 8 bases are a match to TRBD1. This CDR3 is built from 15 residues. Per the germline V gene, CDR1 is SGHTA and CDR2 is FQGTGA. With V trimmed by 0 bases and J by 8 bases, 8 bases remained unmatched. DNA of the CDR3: TGTGCCAGCAGCTTAACGGGCGGGACAGGCAAAGGCTACACCTTC. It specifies CASSLTGGTGKGYTF.

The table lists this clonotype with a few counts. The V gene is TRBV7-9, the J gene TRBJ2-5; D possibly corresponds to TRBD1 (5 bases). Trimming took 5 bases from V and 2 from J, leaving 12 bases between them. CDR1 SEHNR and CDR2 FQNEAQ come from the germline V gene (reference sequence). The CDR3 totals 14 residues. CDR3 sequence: CASSPGQHQETQYF. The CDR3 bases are TGTGCCAGCAGCCCCGGACAACATCAAGAGACCCAGTACTTC.

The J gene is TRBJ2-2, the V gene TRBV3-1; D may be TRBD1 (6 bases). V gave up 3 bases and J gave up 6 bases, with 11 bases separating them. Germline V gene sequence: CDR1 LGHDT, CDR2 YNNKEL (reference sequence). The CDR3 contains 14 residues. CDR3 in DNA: TGTGCCAGCAGCCATCATCGACAGGCCGGGGAGCTGTTTTTT. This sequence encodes CASSHHRQAGELFF.

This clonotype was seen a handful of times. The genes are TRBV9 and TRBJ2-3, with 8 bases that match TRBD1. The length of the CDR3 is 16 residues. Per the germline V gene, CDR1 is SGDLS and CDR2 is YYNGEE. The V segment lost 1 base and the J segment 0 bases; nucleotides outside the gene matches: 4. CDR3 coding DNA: TGTGCCAGCAGCGTAAGACAGGGGTCAAGCACAGATACGCAGTATTTT. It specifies CASSVRQGSSTDTQYF.

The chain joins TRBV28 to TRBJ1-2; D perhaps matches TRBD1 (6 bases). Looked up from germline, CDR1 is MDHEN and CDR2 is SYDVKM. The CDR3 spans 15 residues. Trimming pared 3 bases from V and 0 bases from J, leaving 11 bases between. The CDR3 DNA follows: TGTGCCAGCAGTTTCGCAGGGGAGACTAACTATGGCTACACCTTC. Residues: CASSFAGETNYGYTF.